The 30 T cell receptor beta chains below all came from one sample that was sequenced in a study of breast tumors, draining lymph nodes, adjacent tissues. Samples came from axillary lymph nodes draining the breast cancer. TCRdb reprocessed the multiplex PCR reads with MiXCR, giving one entry per CDR3 protein. The table shows approximately 180,000 distinct CDR3 sequences, with around 33% occurring only once. Sample: axillary lymph node tissue. These receptors came from a female donor with breast cancer. Some clones in this sample may be carry-over from other donors' samples.

The V call is TRBV5-1, the J call TRBJ1-2; the D gene is possibly TRBD1 (6 bases). The CDR3 loop spans 15 amino acids. V gave up 2 bases and J gave up 6 bases, with 17 bases separating them. CDR1 is SGHRS and CDR2 is YFSETQ in the germline V gene. The CDR3 region has the DNA TGCGCCAGCAGCTTAGAAGGCAGGGGCGGCCATGGCTACACCTTC. Protein product: CASSLEGRGGHGYTF.

This clonotype occurred many times. CDR3 loop: CASNWPGKNTGELFF. The CDR3 DNA reads as TGTGCCAGCAATTGGCCCGGGAAGAACACCGGGGAGCTGTTTTTT. The chain recombines TRBV7-9 with TRBJ2-2; D is perhaps TRBD2 (5 bases). The germline V and J ends were trimmed by 7 bases and 1 base, with 13 bases remaining between them. Germline CDR1 and CDR2: SEHNR and FQNEAQ (reference sequence). CDR3 size: 15 residues.

This clonotype has at least ten counts. A clone one base away is much larger, so this may be a read error. The V and J genes are TRBV6-5 and TRBJ2-3, with 11 bases fitting TRBD2. The junction had 3 bases not matched to a gene; V was cut back by 6 bases and J by 1 base. Germline V gene data show CDR1 as MNHEY and CDR2 as SVGAGI. The CDR3 extends over 15 amino acids. CDR3 in amino acids: CASRPGLAGTDTQYF. The CDR3 bases are TGTGCCAGCAGGCCGGGACTAGCGGGCACAGATACGCAGTATTTT.

This clonotype appeared many times. The chain has TRBV9 and TRBJ2-7; TRBD1 might be the D (6 bases). Germline CDR1 and CDR2: SGDLS and YYNGEE. The CDR3 contains 15 residues. V was clipped by 3 bases and J by 4 bases, with 17 bases between them. CDR3 nucleotide sequence: TGTGCCAGCAGCGGCGGACAGCGTTCCATTTACGAGCAGTACTTC. This translates into CASSGGQRSIYEQYF.

Ten or more counts support this clonotype. V usage is TRBV7-8 and J usage is TRBJ2-6; either TRBD1 or TRBD2 may supply D (7 bases each). Germline CDR1 is SGHVS and CDR2 is FQNEAQ. The CDR3 is made up of 17 amino acids. V dropped 11 bases and J dropped 0 bases, with 20 bases sitting between them. Here the CDR3 reads CAGGGGSPRSGANVLTF. The CDR3, as DNA: TGTGCCGGGGGAGGGGGCTCACCTCGCTCTGGGGCCAACGTCCTGACTTTC.

About this clonotype: One junction end does not reproduce the germline sequence, and a read error may be involved. V gene TRBV7-9 combines with J gene TRBJ2-5, with TRBD2 as a possible D gene (6 bases). The length of the CDR3 is 15 residues. The germline CDR1 and CDR2 sequences are SEHNR and FQNEAQ (reference sequence). In DNA, the CDR3 is TGTGCAAGCAGCCCTAAGTCGGGGGTGGGGGAGATCCAGTACTTC. Amino acid sequence: CASSPKSGVGEIQYF.

This clonotype was counted many times. The chain is built from TRBV5-1 and TRBJ2-7, with 7 bases lining up with TRBD1. CDR3 length: 16 amino acids. V gave up 3 bases and J gave up 0 bases; unmatched junction bases: 9. Germline V CDR1 and CDR2: SGHRS, YFSETQ. CDR3 region: CASSSWDSITSYEQYF. Here the CDR3 DNA reads TGCGCCAGCAGCTCCTGGGACAGCATTACCTCCTACGAGCAGTACTTC.

Comment on this clonotype: This may be a read error, as it is one base from a much larger clone. The V gene is TRBV20-1, the J gene TRBJ2-1; 9 nucleotides line up with TRBD2. CDR1 and CDR2 (germline): DFQATT, SNEGSKA (reference sequence). Trimming removed 6 bases from V and 6 bases from J; junction bases left unmatched: 12. The CDR3 length is 15 residues. CDR3 DNA sequence: TGCAGTGCAAAGACCAGCGGGGGGAGGTCCAATGAGCAGTTCTTC. Amino acid sequence: CSAKTSGGRSNEQFF.

The table lists this clonotype with many counts. The CDR3 here is CASSQEGRGNYEQYF. The DNA for the CDR3 is TGCGCCAGCAGCCAAGAAGGCAGGGGCAATTACGAGCAGTACTTC. The J gene is TRBJ2-7, the V gene TRBV4-3, with D perhaps matching TRBD1 (6 bases). The V and J ends lost 0 bases and 4 bases respectively, with 13 bases between them. The V gene's germline CDR1 is LGHNA and CDR2 YSLEER. This CDR3 spans 15 amino acids.

This clonotype has more than one count but fewer than ten. Given a much more abundant clone one base away, this may be a read error. The gene calls are TRBV6-5 and TRBJ2-2; D gene ambiguous. V dropped 4 bases and J dropped 4 bases, with 13 bases sitting between them. The CDR3 loop spans 15 amino acids. Looked up from germline, CDR1 is MNHEY and CDR2 is SVGAGI. CDR3 residues: CASSCSARPTGELFF. The CDR3 DNA is TGTGCCAGCAGTTGCTCGGCACGCCCCACCGGGGAGCTGTTTTTT.

Note on this clonotype: This may stem from a read error, because a much larger clone lies one nucleotide away. The gene calls are TRBV6-1 and TRBJ2-7; D gene ambiguous. The CDR3 is made up of 13 amino acids. Germline CDR1 MNHNS, CDR2 SASEGT. CDR3 DNA: TGTGCCAGCGGTGAAGCCGGCCGAAGGGAGCAGTACTTC. Its protein product is CASGEAGRREQYF.

The V gene is TRBV30, the J gene TRBJ2-3; a possible D gene is TRBD1 (5 bases). TRBJ1-1 matches the DNA end more closely, so the J call is doubtful. Germline V CDR1 and CDR2: GTSNPN, SVGIG (reference sequence). This CDR3 is built from 13 residues. In nucleotides, the CDR3 is TGTGCCTGGAGTCTGGGGCCAGGGACTGAAGCTTTCTTT. It yields the protein CAWSLGPGTEAFF.

The chain is built from TRBV7-2 and TRBJ2-2; 11 positions match TRBD2. Germline-derived CDR1 and CDR2 are SGHTA and FQGNSA. The CDR3 totals 17 residues. V shed 5 bases, J shed 2 bases, and the junction held 7 bases outside the gene matches. The CDR3 protein is CASSRGGLAANTGELFF. CDR3 in DNA: TGTGCCAGCAGCCGAGGGGGACTAGCGGCCAACACCGGGGAGCTGTTTTTT.

This clonotype was counted once. An end of the junction differs from the germline gene, which may be a read error. The chain joins TRBV20-1 to TRBJ2-7; 7 positions match TRBD2. CDR3 length: 14 residues. The germline gives CDR1 DFQATT, CDR2 SNEGSKA (reference sequence). The CDR3 DNA is TGCAGTGCTAGAGAGGCTAGCGGTCCCTACGAGCAGTACTTT. Its translation: CSAREASGPYEQYF.

Concerning this clonotype: A much bigger clone sits one base away, suggesting this may be a read error. The V and J genes are TRBV7-2 and TRBJ1-3; TRBD1 matches 8 bases. CDR1 is SGHTA, CDR2 FQGNSA, per germline. The CDR3 has 17 residues. The CDR3 loop reads CAGSSAPGTGSGNPIYF. The DNA of the CDR3 is TGTGCCGGCAGTTCAGCCCCCGGGACAGGCTCCGGAAACCCCATATATTTT.

The gene calls are TRBV15 and TRBJ2-6; TRBD1 is a possible D gene (5 bases). There are 17 residues in the CDR3. CDR1 is LNHNV, CDR2 YYDKDF, per germline (reference sequence). The V end lost 0 bases, the J end lost 4 bases, and 13 bases lay between the germline ends. The CDR3 loop is CATSREVRAAGANVLTF. The CDR3 nucleotides read TGTGCCACCAGCAGAGAAGTCAGGGCGGCCGGGGCCAACGTCCTGACTTTC.

The rearrangement uses TRBV9 and TRBJ2-2, with D hard to call. The CDR3 covers 17 residues. V was trimmed by 5 bases and J by 3 bases, leaving 20 bases between them. Germline V gene lookup returns CDR1 SGDLS and CDR2 YYNGEE. The CDR3 DNA sequence: TGTGCCAGCAGTCCCCCCGACGGGCTGGGCTACACCGGGGAGCTGTTTTTT. The encoded protein is CASSPPDGLGYTGELFF.

The chain couples TRBV14 to TRBJ2-5; D remains unclear. Trimming stripped 5 bases from V and 5 bases from J, with 9 bases between. Germline V gene sequence: CDR1 SGHDN, CDR2 FVKESK. CDR3 length: 12 amino acids. This CDR3 is CASSARRETQYF. Here the CDR3 DNA reads TGTGCCAGCAGCGCCAGAAGGGAGACCCAGTACTTC.

V gene TRBV7-2 combines with J gene TRBJ1-2; 7 bases are shared with TRBD1. Germline V gene lookup returns CDR1 SGHTA and CDR2 FQGNSA. The CDR3 spans 14 residues. V shed 5 bases and J 6 bases; nucleotides not matched to a gene: 9. The CDR3 bases are TGTGCCAGCAGCCCAGGGCCACAGGGGCATGGCTACACCTTC. It codes for CASSPGPQGHGYTF.

Ten or more counts support this clonotype. The CDR3 protein is CASSSGGGQSNQPQHF. CDR3 nucleotide sequence: TGTGCCAGTAGCAGCGGAGGGGGACAGAGCAATCAGCCCCAGCATTTT. The gene calls are TRBV19 and TRBJ1-5; 7 bases match TRBD1. CDR3 length: 16 amino acids. V trimming: 6 bases; J trimming: 1 base; junction bases outside the gene matches: 9. CDR1 is LNHDA, CDR2 SQIVND, per germline (reference sequence).

About this clonotype itself: Its ends do not fully match the called genes, so a read error is possible. The chain couples TRBV25-1 to TRBJ1-2; no firm D call. This CDR3 region has 13 residues. Germline assignment: CDR1 MGHDK and CDR2 SYGVNS. Here the CDR3 reads CACSAPGSYGYTF. In DNA, the CDR3 is TGTGCCTGCAGTGCCCCAGGAAGCTATGGCTACACCTTC.

This clonotype was seen many times. The gene calls are TRBV3-1 and TRBJ1-4; possibly TRBD1 for D (5 bases). V was cut by 1 base and J by 7 bases, with 10 bases left in between. This CDR3 has 14 amino acids. From germline, CDR1 is LGHDT and CDR2 YNNKEL (reference sequence). The CDR3 here is CASSQGPGLEKLFF. Here the CDR3 DNA reads TGTGCCAGCAGCCAAGGTCCGGGGCTTGAAAAACTGTTTTTT.

This clonotype has a count of ten or more. The V and J genes are TRBV15 and TRBJ1-3, with D possibly matching TRBD1 (5 bases). The CDR3 is 15 residues long. CDR1 is LNHNV, CDR2 YYDKDF, per germline (reference sequence). V lost 4 bases to trimming and J lost 2 bases, with 12 bases between them. The CDR3 DNA follows: TGTGCCACCAGCATGGGGGGGGGAACTGGAAACACCATATATTTT. Translation gives CATSMGGGTGNTIYF.

This clonotype was seen ten or more times. The chain couples TRBV9 to TRBJ2-7, with 7 bases lining up with TRBD1. With V trimmed by 3 bases and J by 6 bases, 9 bases remained unmatched. This CDR3 spans 14 amino acids. Per the germline V gene, CDR1 is SGDLS and CDR2 is YYNGEE. In DNA, the CDR3 is TGTGCCAGCAGCGAGGGGGCGAATTACCGCGAGCAGTACTTC. It encodes CASSEGANYREQYF.

This clonotype was observed at least ten times. The V call is TRBV20-1, the J call TRBJ2-1, with D maybe TRBD2 (6 bases). Germline lookup yields CDR1 DFQATT and CDR2 SNEGSKA (reference sequence). Trimming shortened V by 5 bases and J by 7 bases, and 18 bases separated the two germline ends. This CDR3 contains 14 residues. The CDR3 region has the DNA TGCAGTGCTCCCCGGGAGTTTATGAGGAATGAGCAGTTCTTC. Translating it yields CSAPREFMRNEQFF.

This clonotype was detected ten times or more. V is TRBV5-1 and J is TRBJ1-2; tentative D call: TRBD1 (5 bases). Deletions cut 4 bases from V and 4 bases from J, with 14 bases between. The CDR3 is 14 residues long. The germline CDR1 and CDR2 sequences are SGHRS and YFSETQ. The CDR3 loop reads CASSPGTEVYGYTF. The CDR3 coding sequence is TGCGCCAGCAGCCCTGGGACCGAAGTCTATGGCTACACCTTC.

The sample holds a few counts of this clonotype. The rearrangement joins TRBV20-1 to TRBJ1-2; 7 bases are shared with TRBD1. Germline V lookup: CDR1 DFQATT, CDR2 SNEGSKA (reference sequence). V was pared by 5 bases and J by 4 bases, with 7 bases of the junction left unmatched. The CDR3 runs 13 residues. The CDR3 region is CSALQGSSYGYTF. The CDR3 DNA follows: TGCAGTGCTCTACAGGGGAGTAGCTATGGCTACACCTTC.

This clonotype has at least ten counts. The chain has TRBV7-9 and TRBJ2-7; D is ambiguous. Germline CDR1 and CDR2: SEHNR and FQNEAQ (reference sequence). V shed 5 bases and J shed 3 bases, with 5 bases lying between them. The CDR3 is 11 residues long. DNA of the CDR3: TGTGCCAGCAGCACCAACTACGAGCAGTACTTC. Protein product: CASSTNYEQYF.

This clonotype has just a few counts. Germline and junction disagree at one end, which may indicate a read error. For the CDR3, the DNA is TGTGCCAGCGGGCTTACGGGAGGTCCCGAGACCCAGTCCTTC. Encoded protein: CASGLTGGPETQSF. V usage is TRBV9 and J usage is TRBJ2-5; 7 bases agree with TRBD2. This CDR3 is 14 amino acids long. Germline lookup yields CDR1 SGDLS and CDR2 YYNGEE.

This chain links TRBV14 with TRBJ1-2; D possibly corresponds to TRBD1 (5 bases). Germline V gene data show CDR1 as SGHDN and CDR2 as FVKESK. The CDR3 spans 19 residues. The ends were cut back, 0 bases at V and 2 bases at J, with 22 bases in the middle. CDR3: CASSQDRARCEEGNYGYTF. The DNA for the CDR3 is TGTGCCAGCAGCCAAGACCGGGCCCGATGCGAGGAGGGGAACTATGGCTACACCTTC.